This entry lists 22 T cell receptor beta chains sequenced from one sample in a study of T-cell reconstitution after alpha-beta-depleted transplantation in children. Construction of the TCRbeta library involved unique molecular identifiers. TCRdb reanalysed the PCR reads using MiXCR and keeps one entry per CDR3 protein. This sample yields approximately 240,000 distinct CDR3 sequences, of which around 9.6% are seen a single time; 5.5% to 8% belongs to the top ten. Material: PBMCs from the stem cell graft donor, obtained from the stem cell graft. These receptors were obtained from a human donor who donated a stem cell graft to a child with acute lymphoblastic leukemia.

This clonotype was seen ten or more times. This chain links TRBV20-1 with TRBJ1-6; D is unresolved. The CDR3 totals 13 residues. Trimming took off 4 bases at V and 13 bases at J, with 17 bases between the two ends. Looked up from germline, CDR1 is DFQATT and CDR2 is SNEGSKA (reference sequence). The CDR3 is CSAKSPLLSPLHF. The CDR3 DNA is TGCAGTGCTAAAAGCCCGCTCCTGTCGCCCCTCCACTTT.

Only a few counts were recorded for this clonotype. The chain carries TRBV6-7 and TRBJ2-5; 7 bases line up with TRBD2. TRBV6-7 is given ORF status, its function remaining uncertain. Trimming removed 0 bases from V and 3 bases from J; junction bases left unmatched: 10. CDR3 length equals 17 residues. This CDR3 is CASSYSGAGSFEETQYF. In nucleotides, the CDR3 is TGTGCCAGCAGTTACTCGGGAGCGGGGTCCTTTGAAGAGACCCAGTACTTC.

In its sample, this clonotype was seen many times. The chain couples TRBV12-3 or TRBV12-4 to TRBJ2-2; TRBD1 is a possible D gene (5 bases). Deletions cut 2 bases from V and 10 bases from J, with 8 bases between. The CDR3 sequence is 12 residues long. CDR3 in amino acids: CASSLQGQELFF. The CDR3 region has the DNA TGTGCCAGCAGTTTACAGGGTCAGGAGCTGTTTTTT.

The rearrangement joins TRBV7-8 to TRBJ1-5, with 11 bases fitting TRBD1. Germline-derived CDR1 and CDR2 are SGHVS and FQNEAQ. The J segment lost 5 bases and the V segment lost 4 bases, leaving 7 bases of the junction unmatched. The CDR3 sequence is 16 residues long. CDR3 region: CASSWSRDRGYQPQHF. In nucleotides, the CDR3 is TGTGCCAGCAGCTGGAGCCGGGACAGGGGGTATCAGCCCCAGCATTTT.

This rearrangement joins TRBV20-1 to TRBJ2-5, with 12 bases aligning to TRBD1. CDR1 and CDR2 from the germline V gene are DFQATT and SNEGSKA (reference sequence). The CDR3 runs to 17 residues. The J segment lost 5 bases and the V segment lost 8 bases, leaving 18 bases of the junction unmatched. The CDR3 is CSLWGERGTGGRETQYF. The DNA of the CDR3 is TGCAGTCTCTGGGGGGAAAGAGGGACAGGGGGCCGGGAGACCCAGTACTTC.

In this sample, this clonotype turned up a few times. The CDR3 loop reads CAIRAGSSYEQYF. The CDR3 region has the DNA TGTGCCATCAGGGCAGGGAGCTCCTACGAGCAGTACTTC. The chain has TRBV10-3 and TRBJ2-7, with D perhaps matching TRBD1 or TRBD2 (5 bases each). In germline, CDR1 is ENHRY, CDR2 SYGVKD. V was cut by 6 bases and J by 0 bases, with 9 bases left in between. The CDR3 is 13 residues long.

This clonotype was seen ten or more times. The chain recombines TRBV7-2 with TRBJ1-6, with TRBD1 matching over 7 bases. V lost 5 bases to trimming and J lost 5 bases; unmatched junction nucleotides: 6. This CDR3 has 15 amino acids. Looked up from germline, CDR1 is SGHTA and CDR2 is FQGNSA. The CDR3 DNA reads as TGTGCCAGCAGCCGACAGGGACTTAATAATTCACCCCTCCACTTT. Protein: CASSRQGLNNSPLHF.

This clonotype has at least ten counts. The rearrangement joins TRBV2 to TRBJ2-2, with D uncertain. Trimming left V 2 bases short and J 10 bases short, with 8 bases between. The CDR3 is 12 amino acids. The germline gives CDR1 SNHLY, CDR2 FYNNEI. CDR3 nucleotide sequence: TGTGCCAGCAGTGAACTAGTTGAGGAGCTGTTTTTT. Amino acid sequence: CASSELVEELFF.

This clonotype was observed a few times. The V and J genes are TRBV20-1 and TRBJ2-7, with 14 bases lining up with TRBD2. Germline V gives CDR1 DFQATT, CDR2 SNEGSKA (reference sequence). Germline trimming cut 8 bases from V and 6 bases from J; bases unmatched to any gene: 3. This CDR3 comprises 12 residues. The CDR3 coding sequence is TGCAGTTTCGGGACTAGCGGGGGCGAGCAGTACTTC. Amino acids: CSFGTSGGEQYF.

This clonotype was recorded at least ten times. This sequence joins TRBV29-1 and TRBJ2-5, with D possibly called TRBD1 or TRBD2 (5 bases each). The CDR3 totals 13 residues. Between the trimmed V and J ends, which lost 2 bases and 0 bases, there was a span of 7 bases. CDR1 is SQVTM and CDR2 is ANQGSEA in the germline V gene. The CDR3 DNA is TGCAGCGTTGAATGGGGGAACCAAGAGACCCAGTACTTC. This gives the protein CSVEWGNQETQYF.

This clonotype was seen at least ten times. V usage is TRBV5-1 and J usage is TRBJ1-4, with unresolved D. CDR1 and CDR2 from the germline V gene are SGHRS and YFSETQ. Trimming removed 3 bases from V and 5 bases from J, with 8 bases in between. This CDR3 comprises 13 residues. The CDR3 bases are TGCGCCAGCAGCTCAGAACTAAATGAAAAACTGTTTTTT. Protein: CASSSELNEKLFF.

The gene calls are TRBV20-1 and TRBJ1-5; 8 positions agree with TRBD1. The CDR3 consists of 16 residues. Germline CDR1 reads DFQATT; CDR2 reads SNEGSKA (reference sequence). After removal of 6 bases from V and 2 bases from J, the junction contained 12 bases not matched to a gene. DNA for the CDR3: TGCAGTGCACCGGACAGGGAAAGTGAGGGCAATCAGCCCCAGCATTTT. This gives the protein CSAPDRESEGNQPQHF.

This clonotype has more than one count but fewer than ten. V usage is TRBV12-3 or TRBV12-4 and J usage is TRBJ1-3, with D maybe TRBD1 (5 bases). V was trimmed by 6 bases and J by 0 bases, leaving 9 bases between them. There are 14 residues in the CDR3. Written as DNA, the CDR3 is TGTGCCAGCAGCGCGACAGTCTCTGGAAACACCATATATTTT. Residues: CASSATVSGNTIYF.

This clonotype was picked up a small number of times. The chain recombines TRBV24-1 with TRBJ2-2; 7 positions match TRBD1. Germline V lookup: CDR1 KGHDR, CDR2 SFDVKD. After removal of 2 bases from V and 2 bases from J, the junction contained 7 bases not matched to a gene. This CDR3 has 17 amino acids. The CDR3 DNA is TGTGCCACCAGTGATTCAACCGGGACAGTTAACACCGGGGAGCTGTTTTTT. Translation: CATSDSTGTVNTGELFF.

CDR3 residues: CASSLAPGMNYGYTF. The CDR3 bases are TGTGCCAGCAGCTTAGCCCCTGGAATGAACTATGGCTACACCTTC. The chain employs TRBV7-2 and TRBJ1-2; D call uncertain. Germline-derived CDR1 and CDR2 are SGHTA and FQGNSA. This CDR3 spans 15 amino acids. Trimming pared 0 bases from V and 2 bases from J, leaving 10 bases between.

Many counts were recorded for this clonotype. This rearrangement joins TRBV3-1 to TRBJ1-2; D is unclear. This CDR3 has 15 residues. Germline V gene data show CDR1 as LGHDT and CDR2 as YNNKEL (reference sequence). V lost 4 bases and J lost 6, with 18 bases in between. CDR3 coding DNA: TGTGCCAGCAGCCTTCTATCCGGGCCTCCTAATGGCTACACCTTC. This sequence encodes CASSLLSGPPNGYTF.

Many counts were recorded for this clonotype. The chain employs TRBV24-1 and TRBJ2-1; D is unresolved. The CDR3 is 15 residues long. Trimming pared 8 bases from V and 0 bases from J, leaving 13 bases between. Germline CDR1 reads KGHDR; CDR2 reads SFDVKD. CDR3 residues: CATTEGGSSYNEQFF. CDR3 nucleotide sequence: TGTGCCACCACCGAAGGCGGATCCTCCTACAATGAGCAGTTCTTC.

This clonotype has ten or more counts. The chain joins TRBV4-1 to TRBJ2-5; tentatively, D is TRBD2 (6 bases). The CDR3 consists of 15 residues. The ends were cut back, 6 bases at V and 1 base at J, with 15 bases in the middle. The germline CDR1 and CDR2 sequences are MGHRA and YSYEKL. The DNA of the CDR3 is TGCGCCAGCAGTTCCGCCAGGGAGGTCCAAGAGACCCAGTACTTC. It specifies CASSSAREVQETQYF.

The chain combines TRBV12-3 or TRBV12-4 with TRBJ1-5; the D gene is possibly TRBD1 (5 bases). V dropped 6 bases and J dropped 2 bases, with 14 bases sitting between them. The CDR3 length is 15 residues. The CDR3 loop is CASRIHLGGNQPQHF. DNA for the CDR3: TGTGCCAGCAGAATTCACTTGGGGGGCAATCAGCCCCAGCATTTT.

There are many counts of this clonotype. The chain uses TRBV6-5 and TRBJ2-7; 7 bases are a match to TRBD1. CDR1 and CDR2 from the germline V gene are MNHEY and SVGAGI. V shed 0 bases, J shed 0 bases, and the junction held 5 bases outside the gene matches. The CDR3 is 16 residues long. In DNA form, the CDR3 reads TGTGCCAGCAGTTACTCTCTGGACAGGAGCTCCTACGAGCAGTACTTC. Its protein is CASSYSLDRSSYEQYF.

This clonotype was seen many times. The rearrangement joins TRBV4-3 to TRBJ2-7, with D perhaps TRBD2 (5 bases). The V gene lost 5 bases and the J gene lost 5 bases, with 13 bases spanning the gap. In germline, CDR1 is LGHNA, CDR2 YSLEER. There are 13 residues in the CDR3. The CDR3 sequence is CASSGGSLHEQYF. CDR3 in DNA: TGCGCCAGCAGCGGCGGGTCTCTGCACGAGCAGTACTTC.

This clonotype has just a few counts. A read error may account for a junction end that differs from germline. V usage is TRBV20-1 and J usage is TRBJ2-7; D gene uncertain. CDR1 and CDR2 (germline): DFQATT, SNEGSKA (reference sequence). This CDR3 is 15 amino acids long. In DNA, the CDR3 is TGCAGTGTTAGATCGGGCCAGAGACATTTCTCCGAGCAGTACTTC. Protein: CSVRSGQRHFSEQYF.